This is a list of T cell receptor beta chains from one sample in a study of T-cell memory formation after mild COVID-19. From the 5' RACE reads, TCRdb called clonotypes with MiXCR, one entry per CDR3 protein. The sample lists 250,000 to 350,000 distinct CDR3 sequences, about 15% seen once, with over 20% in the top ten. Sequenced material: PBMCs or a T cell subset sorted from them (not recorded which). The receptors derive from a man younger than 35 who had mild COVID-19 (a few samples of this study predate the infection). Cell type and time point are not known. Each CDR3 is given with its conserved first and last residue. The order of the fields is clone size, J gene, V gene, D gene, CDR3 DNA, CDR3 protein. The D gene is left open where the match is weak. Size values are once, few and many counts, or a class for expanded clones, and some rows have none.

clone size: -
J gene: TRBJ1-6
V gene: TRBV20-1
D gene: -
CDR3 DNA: TGCAGTGCTAGACCAACGTATAATTCACCCCTCCACTTT
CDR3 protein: CSARPTYNSPLHF

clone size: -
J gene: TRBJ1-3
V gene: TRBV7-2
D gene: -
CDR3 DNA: TGTGCCAGCAGCTTAGCGGTAACAGCCTCTGGAAACACCATATATTTT
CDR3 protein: CASSLAVTASGNTIYF

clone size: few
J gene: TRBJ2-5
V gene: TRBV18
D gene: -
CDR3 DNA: TGTGCCAGCTCAATGTACCAAGAGACCCAGTACTTC
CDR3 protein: CASSMYQETQYF

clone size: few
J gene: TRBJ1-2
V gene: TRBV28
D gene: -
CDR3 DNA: TGTGCCAGCGCTCCCTCCTACTATGGCTACACCTTC
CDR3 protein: CASAPSYYGYTF

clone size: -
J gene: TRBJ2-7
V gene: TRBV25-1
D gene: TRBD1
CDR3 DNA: TGTGCCAGCAGTGAACCCGGGACAGCCTACGAGCAGTACTTC
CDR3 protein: CASSEPGTAYEQYF

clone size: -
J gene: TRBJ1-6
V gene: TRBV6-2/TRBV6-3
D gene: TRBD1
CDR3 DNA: TGTGCCAGCCGGGACAGCAATTCACCCCTCCACTTT
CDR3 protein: CASRDSNSPLHF

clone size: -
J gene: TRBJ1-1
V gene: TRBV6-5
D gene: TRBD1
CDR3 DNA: TGTGCCAGCAGTAAACAGGGGTCAGCGGCTATGAACACTGAAGCTTTCTTT
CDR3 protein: CASSKQGSAAMNTEAFF

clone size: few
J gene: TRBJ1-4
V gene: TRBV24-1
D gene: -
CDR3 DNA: TGTGCCACCAGTCCGTATGAAAAACTGTTTTTT
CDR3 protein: CATSPYEKLFF

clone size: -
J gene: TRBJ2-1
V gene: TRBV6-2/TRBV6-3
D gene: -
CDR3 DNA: TGTGCCAGCACCCCCCTACCGGGGGTTGGGGAGCAGTTCTTC
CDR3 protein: CASTPLPGVGEQFF

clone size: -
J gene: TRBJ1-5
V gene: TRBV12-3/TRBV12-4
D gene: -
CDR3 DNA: TGTGCCAGCAGCCAAAGGACGGCCTACATTTCCATGATTAGCAATCAGCCCCAGCATTTT
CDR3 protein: CASSQRTAYISMISNQPQHF

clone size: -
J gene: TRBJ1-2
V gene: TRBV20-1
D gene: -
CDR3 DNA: TGCAGTGCTAGAGATCGCGGACCCCTCAAAGCTTTC
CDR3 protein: CSARDRGPLKAF

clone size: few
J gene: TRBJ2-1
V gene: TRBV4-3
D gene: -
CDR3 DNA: TGCGCCAGCAGCCAAGCCCTGGGGCGGGGTAGCTCCTACAATGAGCAGTTCTTC
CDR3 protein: CASSQALGRGSSYNEQFF

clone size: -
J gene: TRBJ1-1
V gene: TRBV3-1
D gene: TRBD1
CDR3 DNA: TGTGCCAGCAGCCAGCCGGGACAGGGGGTCACTGAAGCTTTCTTT
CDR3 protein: CASSQPGQGVTEAFF

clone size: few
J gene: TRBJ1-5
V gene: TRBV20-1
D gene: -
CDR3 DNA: TGCAGTGCTACCCCGGGGGCTTGGAGCAATCAGCCCCAGCATTTT
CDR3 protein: CSATPGAWSNQPQHF

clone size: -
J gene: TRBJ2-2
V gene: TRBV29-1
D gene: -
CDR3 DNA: TGCAGCGTTGTCGAGCAGAACACCGGGGAGCTGTTTTTT
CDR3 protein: CSVVEQNTGELFF

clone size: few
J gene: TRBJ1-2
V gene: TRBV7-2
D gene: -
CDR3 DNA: TGTGCCAGCAGCTTAGCCGCAGGGGAGGGATATGGCTACACCTTC
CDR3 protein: CASSLAAGEGYGYTF

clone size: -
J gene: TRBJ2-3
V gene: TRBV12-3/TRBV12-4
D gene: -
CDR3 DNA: TGTGCCAGCAGTGACCCGGGGTCGGGCACAGATACGCAGTATTTT
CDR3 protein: CASSDPGSGTDTQYF

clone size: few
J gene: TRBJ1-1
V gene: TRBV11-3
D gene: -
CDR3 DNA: TGTGCCAGCAGCTTAGGTGATGGCGTAATCATGAACACTGAAGCTTTCTTT
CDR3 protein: CASSLGDGVIMNTEAFF

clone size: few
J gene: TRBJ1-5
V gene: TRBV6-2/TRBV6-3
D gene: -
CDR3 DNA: TGTGCCAGCGGGAGGAACTGGGGAGTGTTGAATCAGCCCCAGCATTTT
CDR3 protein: CASGRNWGVLNQPQHF

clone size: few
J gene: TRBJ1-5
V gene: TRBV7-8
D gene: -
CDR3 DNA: TGTGCCAGCAGCCCCCCGGGACTTAGTCAGCCCCAGCATTTT
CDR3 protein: CASSPPGLSQPQHF

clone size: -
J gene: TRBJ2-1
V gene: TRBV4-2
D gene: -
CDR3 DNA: TGTGCCAGCAGCTACGAATCGACGGCATACAATGAGCAGTTCTTC
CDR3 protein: CASSYESTAYNEQFF

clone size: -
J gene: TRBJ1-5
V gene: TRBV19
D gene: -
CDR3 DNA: TGTGCCAGCCGAACATACGGAGATAGCAATCAGCCCCAGCATTTT
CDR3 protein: CASRTYGDSNQPQHF

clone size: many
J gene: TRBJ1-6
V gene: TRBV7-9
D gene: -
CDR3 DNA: TGTGCCAGCAGCCGTCCGATGGGGACCTCCTATAATTCACCCCTCCACTTT
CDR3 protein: CASSRPMGTSYNSPLHF

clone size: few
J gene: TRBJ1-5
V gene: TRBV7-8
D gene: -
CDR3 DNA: TGTGCCAGCAGCTTAGTACAGGGACAAAACCAGCCCCAGCATTTT
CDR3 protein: CASSLVQGQNQPQHF

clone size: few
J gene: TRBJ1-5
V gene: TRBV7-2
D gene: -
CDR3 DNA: TGTGCCAGCAGCTATAACGTTGAGGGACTCCAGCATTTT
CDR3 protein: CASSYNVEGLQHF

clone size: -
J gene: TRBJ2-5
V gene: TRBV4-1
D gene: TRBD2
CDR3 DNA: TGCGCCAGCAGCCAATCCCCCGGGACTAGAAGAGAGACCCAGTACTTC
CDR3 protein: CASSQSPGTRRETQYF

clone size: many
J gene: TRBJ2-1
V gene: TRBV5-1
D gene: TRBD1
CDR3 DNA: TGCGCCAGCAGCTTCCTGACAGGGATGAATGAGCAGTTCTTC
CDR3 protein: CASSFLTGMNEQFF

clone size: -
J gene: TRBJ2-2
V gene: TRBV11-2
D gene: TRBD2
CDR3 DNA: TGTGCCAGCAGCCGGGGGACTAGCGGAGCCACCGGGGAGCTGTTTTTT
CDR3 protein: CASSRGTSGATGELFF

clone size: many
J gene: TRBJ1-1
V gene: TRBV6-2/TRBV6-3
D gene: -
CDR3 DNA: TGTGCCAGCAGTTACTCGAGAGCCGCTTTCTTT
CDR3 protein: CASSYSRAAFF

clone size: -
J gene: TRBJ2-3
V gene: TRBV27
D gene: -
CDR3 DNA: TGTGCCAGCAGTCTCGGATTTTTGGGCACAGATACGCAGTATTTT
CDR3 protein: CASSLGFLGTDTQYF

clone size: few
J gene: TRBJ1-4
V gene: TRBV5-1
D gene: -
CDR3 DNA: TGCGCCAGCAGCTTGGAAGGGAGGGATGAAAAACTGTTTTTT
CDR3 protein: CASSLEGRDEKLFF

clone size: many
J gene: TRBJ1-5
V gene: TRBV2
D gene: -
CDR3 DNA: TGTGCCAGCACGGGAAGCATTAGCAATCAGCCCCAGCATTTT
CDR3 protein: CASTGSISNQPQHF

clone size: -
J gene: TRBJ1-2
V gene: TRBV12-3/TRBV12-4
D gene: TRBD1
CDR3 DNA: TGTGCCAGCAGTCCCCGACAGGGGGCGCGAGGCTACACCTTC
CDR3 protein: CASSPRQGARGYTF

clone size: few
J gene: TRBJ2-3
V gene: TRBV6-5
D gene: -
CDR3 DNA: TGTGCCAGCAGACGGGGGGCCAGAAGAGATACGCAGTATTTT
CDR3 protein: CASRRGARRDTQYF

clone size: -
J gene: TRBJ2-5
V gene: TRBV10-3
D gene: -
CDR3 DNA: TGTGCCATCCGGGGGCAGGGGGGCGGAGAGACCCAGTACTTC
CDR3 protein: CAIRGQGGGETQYF

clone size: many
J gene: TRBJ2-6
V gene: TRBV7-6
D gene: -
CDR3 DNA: TGTGCCAGCAGCTTGGGAACCGGGGCCAACGTCCTGACTTTC
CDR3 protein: CASSLGTGANVLTF

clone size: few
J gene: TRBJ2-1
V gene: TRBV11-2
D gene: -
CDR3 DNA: TGTGCCAGCAGCTTAGACTCCCTGTCTAGCCGCAATGAGCAGTTCTTC
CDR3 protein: CASSLDSLSSRNEQFF

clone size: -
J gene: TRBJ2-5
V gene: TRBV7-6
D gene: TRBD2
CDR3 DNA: TGTGCCAGCAGCCCACTTGGGGCGGGGGGAGAGACCCAGTACTTC
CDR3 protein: CASSPLGAGGETQYF

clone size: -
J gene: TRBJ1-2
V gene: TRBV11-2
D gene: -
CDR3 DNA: TGTGCCAGCAACAGCTACTCCCCGGGCGGCTACACCTTC
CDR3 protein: CASNSYSPGGYTF

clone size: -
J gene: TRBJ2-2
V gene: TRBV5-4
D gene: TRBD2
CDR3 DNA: TGTGCCAGCAGCCCACTAGCGGGGGGACCCACCGGGGAGCTGTTTTTT
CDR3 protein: CASSPLAGGPTGELFF

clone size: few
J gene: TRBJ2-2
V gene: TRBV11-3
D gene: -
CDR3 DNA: TGTGCCAGCAGCTTAGCTAGCGACTCAGAGCTGTTTTTT
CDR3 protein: CASSLASDSELFF

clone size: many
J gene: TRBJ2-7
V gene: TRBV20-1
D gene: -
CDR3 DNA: TGCAGTGCTAGAGGGGAGTTCCTCCAGGGAAAACAGTACTTC
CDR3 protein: CSARGEFLQGKQYF